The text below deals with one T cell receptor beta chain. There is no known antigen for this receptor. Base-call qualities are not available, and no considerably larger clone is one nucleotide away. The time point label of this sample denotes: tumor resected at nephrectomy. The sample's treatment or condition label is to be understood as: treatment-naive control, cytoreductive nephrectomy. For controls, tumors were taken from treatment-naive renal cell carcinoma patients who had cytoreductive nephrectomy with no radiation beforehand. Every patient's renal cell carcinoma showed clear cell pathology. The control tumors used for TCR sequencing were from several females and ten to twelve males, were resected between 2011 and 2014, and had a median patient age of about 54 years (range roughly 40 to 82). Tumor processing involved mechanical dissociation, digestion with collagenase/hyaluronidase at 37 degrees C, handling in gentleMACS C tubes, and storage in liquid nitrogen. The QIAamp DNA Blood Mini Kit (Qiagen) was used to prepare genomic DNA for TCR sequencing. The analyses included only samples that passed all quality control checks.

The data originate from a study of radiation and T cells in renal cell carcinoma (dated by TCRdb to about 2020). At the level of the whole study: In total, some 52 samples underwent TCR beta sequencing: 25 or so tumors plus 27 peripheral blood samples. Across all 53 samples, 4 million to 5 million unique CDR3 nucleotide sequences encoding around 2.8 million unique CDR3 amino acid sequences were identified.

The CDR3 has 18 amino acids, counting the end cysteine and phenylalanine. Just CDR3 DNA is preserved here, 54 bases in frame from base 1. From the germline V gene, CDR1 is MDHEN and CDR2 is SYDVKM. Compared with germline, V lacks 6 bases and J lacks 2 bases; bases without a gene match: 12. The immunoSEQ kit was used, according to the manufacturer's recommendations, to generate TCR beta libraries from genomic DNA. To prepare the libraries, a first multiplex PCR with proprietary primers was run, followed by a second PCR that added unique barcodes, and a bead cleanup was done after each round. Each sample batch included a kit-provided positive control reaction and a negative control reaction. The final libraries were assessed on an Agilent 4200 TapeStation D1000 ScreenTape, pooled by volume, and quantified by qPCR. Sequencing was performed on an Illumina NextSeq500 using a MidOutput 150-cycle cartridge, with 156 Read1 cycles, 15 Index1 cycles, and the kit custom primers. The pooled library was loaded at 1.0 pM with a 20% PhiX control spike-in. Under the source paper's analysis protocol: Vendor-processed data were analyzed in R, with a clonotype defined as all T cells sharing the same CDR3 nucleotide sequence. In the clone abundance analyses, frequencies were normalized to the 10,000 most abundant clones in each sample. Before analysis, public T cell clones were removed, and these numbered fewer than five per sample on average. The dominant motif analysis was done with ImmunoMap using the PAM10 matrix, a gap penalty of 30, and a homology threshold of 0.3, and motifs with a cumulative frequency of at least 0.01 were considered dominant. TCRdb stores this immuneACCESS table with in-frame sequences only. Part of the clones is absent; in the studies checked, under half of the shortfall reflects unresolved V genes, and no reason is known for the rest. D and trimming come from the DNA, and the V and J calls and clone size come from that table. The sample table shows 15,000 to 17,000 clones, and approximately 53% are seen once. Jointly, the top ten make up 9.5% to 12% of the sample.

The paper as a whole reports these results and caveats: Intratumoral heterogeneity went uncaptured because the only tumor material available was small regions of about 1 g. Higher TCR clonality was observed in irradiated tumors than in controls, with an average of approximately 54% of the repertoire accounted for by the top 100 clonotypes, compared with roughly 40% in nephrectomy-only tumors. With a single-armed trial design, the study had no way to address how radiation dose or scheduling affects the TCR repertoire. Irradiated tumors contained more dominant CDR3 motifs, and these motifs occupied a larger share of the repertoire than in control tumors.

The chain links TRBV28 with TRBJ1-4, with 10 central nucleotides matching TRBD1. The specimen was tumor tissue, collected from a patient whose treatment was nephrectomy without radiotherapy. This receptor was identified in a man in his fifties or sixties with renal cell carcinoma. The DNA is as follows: TGTGCCAGCAGACAAGGGACAGGGGATCTGGGGACTAATGAAAAACTGTTTTTT. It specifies CASRQGTGDLGTNEKLFF.